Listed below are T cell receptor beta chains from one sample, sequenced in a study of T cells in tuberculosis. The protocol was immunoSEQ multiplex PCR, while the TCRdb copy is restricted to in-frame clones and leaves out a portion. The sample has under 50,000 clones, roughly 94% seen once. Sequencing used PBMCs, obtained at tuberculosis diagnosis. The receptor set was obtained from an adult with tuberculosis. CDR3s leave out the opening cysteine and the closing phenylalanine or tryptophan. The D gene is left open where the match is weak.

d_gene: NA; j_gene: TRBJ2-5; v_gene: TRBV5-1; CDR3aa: ASSLTRFQETQY
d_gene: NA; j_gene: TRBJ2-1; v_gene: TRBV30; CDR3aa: AWSVHQVNEQF
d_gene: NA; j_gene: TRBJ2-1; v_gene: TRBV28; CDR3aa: ASCEGTNEWEQF
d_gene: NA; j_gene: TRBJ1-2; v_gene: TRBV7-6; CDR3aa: ASSHQGLVSGGYT
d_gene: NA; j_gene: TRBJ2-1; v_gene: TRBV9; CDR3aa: ALEINGEQF
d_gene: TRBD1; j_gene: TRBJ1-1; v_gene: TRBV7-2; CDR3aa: ASSPRGQGQWAF
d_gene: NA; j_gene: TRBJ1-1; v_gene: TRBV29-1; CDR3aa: SVVGGWNTEAF
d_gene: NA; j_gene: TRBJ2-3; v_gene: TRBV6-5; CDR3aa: ASSSQADTQY
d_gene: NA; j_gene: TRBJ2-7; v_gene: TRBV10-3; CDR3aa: AISESTEEGRVWY
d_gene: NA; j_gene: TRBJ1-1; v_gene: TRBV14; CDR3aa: ASSPFDSEAF
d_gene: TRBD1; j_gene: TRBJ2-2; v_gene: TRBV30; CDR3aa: AWARQGLSTGELF
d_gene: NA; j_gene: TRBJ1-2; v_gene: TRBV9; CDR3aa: ASSVGQGPDYGYT
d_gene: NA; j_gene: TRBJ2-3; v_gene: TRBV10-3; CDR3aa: AISEFNTDTQY
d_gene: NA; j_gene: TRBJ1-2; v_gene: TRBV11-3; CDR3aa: ASSLHTNYGYT
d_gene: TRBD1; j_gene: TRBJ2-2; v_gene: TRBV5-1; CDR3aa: ASSLLTGGSGELF
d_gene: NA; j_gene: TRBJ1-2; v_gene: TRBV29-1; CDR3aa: SVTGLDGYT
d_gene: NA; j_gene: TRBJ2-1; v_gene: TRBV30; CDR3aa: ALVGAPGNEQF
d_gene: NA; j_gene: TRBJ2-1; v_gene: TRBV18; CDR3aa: ASSRAGLSYNEQF
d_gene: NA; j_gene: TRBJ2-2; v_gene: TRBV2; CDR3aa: ASSARANRDTGELF
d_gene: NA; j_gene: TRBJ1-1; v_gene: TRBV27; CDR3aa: ASRTEGANTEAF
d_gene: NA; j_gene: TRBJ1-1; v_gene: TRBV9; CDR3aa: ASTPLGSTGDTEAF
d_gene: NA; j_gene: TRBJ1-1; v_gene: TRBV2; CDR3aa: ASSDREGGTEAF
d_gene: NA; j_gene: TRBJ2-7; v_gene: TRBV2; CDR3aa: ASSTGVQQY
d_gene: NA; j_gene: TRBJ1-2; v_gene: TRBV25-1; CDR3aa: ASSDSKQGRYGYT
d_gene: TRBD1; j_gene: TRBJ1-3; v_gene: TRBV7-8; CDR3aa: ASSPDRVSGNTIY
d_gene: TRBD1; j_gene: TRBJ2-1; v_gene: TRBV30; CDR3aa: AWSSGTGGTPGEQF
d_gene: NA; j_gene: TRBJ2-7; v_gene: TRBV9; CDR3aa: ASSAKTGMNYEQY
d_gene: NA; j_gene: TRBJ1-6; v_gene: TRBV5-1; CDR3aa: ASSLSTGYNSPLH
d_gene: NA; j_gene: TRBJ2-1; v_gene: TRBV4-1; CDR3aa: ASSQGPSGVGHNEQF
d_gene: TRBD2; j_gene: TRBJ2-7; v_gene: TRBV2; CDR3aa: ASRRTSGGAGFHEQY
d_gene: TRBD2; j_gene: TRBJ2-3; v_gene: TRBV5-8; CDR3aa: ASSFIVGGSTDTQY
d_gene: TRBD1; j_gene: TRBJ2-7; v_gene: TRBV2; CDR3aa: ASSEETGTVNEQY
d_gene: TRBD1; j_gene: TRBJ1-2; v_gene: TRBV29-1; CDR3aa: SVPSDREYGYT
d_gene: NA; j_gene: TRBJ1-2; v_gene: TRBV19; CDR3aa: ASRSGDRRTYGYT
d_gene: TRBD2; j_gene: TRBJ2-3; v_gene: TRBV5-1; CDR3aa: ASSLLAGGPSTDTQY
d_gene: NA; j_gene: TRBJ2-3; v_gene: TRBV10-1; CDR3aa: ASSESVLTSTDTQY
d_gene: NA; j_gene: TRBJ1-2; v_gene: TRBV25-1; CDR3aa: ASSELGPGRGYT
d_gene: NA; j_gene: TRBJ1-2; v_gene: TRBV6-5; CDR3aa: ASSLRAGDGYT
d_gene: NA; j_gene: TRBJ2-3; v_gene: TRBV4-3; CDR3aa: ASSQGTMTDTQY
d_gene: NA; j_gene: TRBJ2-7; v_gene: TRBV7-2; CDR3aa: ASSPAAPWEQY
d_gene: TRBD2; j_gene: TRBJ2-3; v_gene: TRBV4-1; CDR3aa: ASSQASGGATDTQY
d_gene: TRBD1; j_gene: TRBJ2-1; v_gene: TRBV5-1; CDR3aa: ASSSGQATYNEQF
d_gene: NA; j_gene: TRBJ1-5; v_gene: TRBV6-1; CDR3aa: ASSEMRGQPQH
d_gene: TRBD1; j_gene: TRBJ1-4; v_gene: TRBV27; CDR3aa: ASSSRDRQGKLF
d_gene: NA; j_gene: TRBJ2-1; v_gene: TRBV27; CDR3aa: ASSLDYLSYNEQF